The 13 T cell receptor beta chains in this list originate from one sample, sequenced in a study of cytomegalovirus exposure and HLA in healthy donors. Primers included in the PCR were 60 Vbeta and 13 Jbeta primers. Produced via immunoSEQ multiplex PCR; TCRdb's table is partial and in-frame only. In the table there are 60,000 to 85,000 clones, about 80% of which are singletons. The sequenced material came from PBMCs. All receptors come from a man aged 40-49 years in good health and CMV-seronegative.

V gene TRBV29-1 combines with J gene TRBJ2-3; 10 nucleotides line up with TRBD2. The CDR3 sequence is 14 residues long. CDR1 is SQVTM and CDR2 is ANQGSEA in the germline V gene. The CDR3 DNA reads as TGCATTTGCCCCGCTAGCGGGGGCGAGGATACGCAGTATTTT. Translation: CICPASGGEDTQYF.

In its sample, this clone was seen many times. The rearrangement uses TRBV7-8 and TRBJ1-5, with 9 bases lining up with TRBD1. Trimming cost V 8 bases and J 6 bases; bases outside gene matches: 11. CDR1 is SGHVS and CDR2 is FQNEAQ in the germline V gene. The CDR3 has 15 residues. CDR3 DNA: TGTGCCAGCCAAAAGGACAGGGGACCTAGTCAGCCCCAGCATTTT. Amino acids: CASQKDRGPSQPQHF.

This chain connects TRBV19 to TRBJ2-3; the D gene is possibly TRBD1 (7 bases). The CDR3 has 16 residues. Germline V lookup: CDR1 LNHDA, CDR2 SQIVND (reference sequence). Trimming removed 2 bases at V and 4 bases at J, with 16 bases between. This chain's CDR3 is CASSIPGTGEADTQYF. As DNA, the CDR3 is TGTGCCAGTAGTATACCAGGAACAGGGGAGGCAGATACGCAGTATTTT.

CDR3: CASSPGQAPYEQYF. The CDR3 coding sequence is TGTGCCAGCAGCCCCGGACAGGCACCCTACGAGCAGTACTTC. The chain couples TRBV28 to TRBJ2-7; 7 nucleotides match TRBD1. With 6 bases clipped from V and 2 bases from J, the junction kept 7 bases outside the gene matches. The length of the CDR3 is 14 residues. Germline CDR1 and CDR2: MDHEN and SYDVKM.

This chain joins TRBV6-6 and TRBJ2-1; TRBD1 aligns across 9 bases. The ends lost 4 bases at V and 8 bases at J; junction bases unmatched: 9. This CDR3 has 15 residues. Looked up from germline, CDR1 is MNHNY and CDR2 is SVGAGI (reference sequence). This CDR3 reads CASSLPGQGQDEQFF. DNA for the CDR3: TGTGCCAGCAGTTTGCCGGGACAGGGTCAGGATGAGCAGTTCTTC.

This clone occurred once. In DNA form, the CDR3 reads TGCAGCGTTGACCACGGGGGCACTGAAGCTTTCTTT. Translated, it gives CSVDHGGTEAFF. The chain uses TRBV29-1 and TRBJ1-1; D is perhaps TRBD1 (5 bases). The V end lost 3 bases, the J end lost 4 bases, and 9 bases lay between the germline ends. CDR3 length equals 12 residues. The germline V gene has CDR1 SQVTM and CDR2 ANQGSEA.

The chain links TRBV30 to TRBJ1-5; D perhaps matches TRBD1 (5 bases). The germline gives CDR1 GTSNPN, CDR2 SVGIG (reference sequence). The ends were cut back, 0 bases at V and 0 bases at J, with 15 bases in the middle. This CDR3 is 17 amino acids long. CDR3 in amino acids: CAWSVPTGRYSNQPQHF. The CDR3 DNA follows: TGTGCCTGGAGTGTACCAACAGGCCGCTATAGCAATCAGCCCCAGCATTTT.

The chain recombines TRBV19 with TRBJ1-2; tentatively, D is TRBD1 (5 bases). V was trimmed by 3 bases and J by 4 bases, leaving 12 bases between them. Germline CDR1 is LNHDA and CDR2 is SQIVND (reference sequence). The length of the CDR3 is 14 residues. The CDR3 nucleotides are TGTGCCAGTAGTATGGGGGGTTCTTTCTATGGCTACACCTTC. Encoded protein: CASSMGGSFYGYTF.

This clone showed up just a few times. The chain recombines TRBV7-3 with TRBJ1-1, with D possibly matching TRBD1 (5 bases). This CDR3 comprises 13 residues. Per germline, CDR1 SGHTA and CDR2 FQGTGA. Trimming took off 4 bases at V and 0 bases at J, with 6 bases between the two ends. The CDR3 DNA reads TGTGCCAGCAGCTCGACAGTGAACACTGAAGCTTTCTTT. Translated, it gives CASSSTVNTEAFF.

V gene TRBV29-1 combines with J gene TRBJ1-2; possibly TRBD1 for D (5 bases). The germline V gene encodes CDR1 SQVTM and CDR2 ANQGSEA. CDR3 length: 14 amino acids. V was pared by 0 bases and J by 7 bases, with 15 bases between. CDR3 in amino acids: CSVEDRGLGLGYTF. CDR3 DNA: TGCAGCGTTGAAGATAGAGGGTTGGGACTTGGCTACACCTTC.

The CDR3 bases are TGTGCCAGCAGCGTAAGAGGGACAGGGGCTGGAAACACCATATATTTT. Protein product: CASSVRGTGAGNTIYF. The chain is built from TRBV9 and TRBJ1-3; the match to TRBD1 covers 10 bases. The CDR3 covers 16 residues. V shed 1 base and J 2 bases; nucleotides not matched to a gene: 3. CDR1 is SGDLS and CDR2 is YYNGEE in the germline V gene.

The chain uses TRBV18 and TRBJ2-7, with 8 nucleotides matching TRBD1. There are 14 residues in the CDR3. Germline trimming cut 8 bases from V and 6 bases from J; bases unmatched to any gene: 12. Looked up from germline, CDR1 is KGHSH and CDR2 is LQKENI. CDR3 protein: CASTTSLTGAEQYF. In DNA, the CDR3 is TGTGCCAGCACTACCTCGCTGACAGGGGCCGAGCAGTACTTC.

This sequence joins TRBV18 and TRBJ2-2; 8 nucleotides align to TRBD1. J gave up 5 bases and V 3 bases, and 8 bases lay outside the gene matches. There are 16 residues in the CDR3. CDR1 and CDR2 (germline): KGHSH, LQKENI. Here the CDR3 reads CASSPGQGGRTGELFF. The CDR3, as DNA: TGTGCCAGCTCACCCGGACAGGGCGGTAGGACCGGGGAGCTGTTTTTT.